These T cell receptor beta chains were read from a single sample in a study of blood T cells in healthy people across ages. TCRdb called the 5' RACE reads again in MiXCR, with one record for every CDR3 protein. This sample has around 800,000 distinct CDR3 sequences; less than 80% occur once, and the top ten carry about 27%. The sequencing input was blood. These receptors all stem from a man in his thirties or forties in good health. The conserved cysteine and the conserved F or W are not part of the CDR3 here.

TRBV5-4,TRBJ2-1,ASSADKYNEQF
TRBV20-1,TRBJ2-7,SARTGTGASYEQY
TRBV30,TRBJ2-1,AWTRDSIDEQF
TRBV29-1,TRBJ1-2,TILKRYGYT
TRBV7-2,TRBJ2-7,ASSLSGTSGAPSYEQY
TRBV18,TRBJ2-5,ASSLDRDRDQETQY
TRBV29-1,-,SVLGTDFYEQY
TRBV3-1,TRBJ2-1,ASSQPPLAGFNNEQF
TRBV29-1,TRBJ2-5,SVDMETQY
TRBV27,TRBJ1-3,ASSRGGTGNTIY
TRBV28,TRBJ1-5,ASSYPGTGGGQPQH